A selection of T cell receptor beta chains follows, all from one sample in a study of cytotoxic CD8 clonotypes in ibrutinib-treated CLL. TCRdb's copy holds only in-frame clones and misses some; the assay was immunoSEQ multiplex PCR. The sample has about 130,000 clones; approximately 81% are singletons. Specimen: PBMCs, collected after 12 months of ibrutinib treatment. The source of these receptors is a human donor with chronic lymphocytic leukemia. The CDR3 runs from the conserved cysteine through the conserved F or W. A D gene is named only where the DNA matches it firmly. Part of the rows lack a size; the others show once, few, many or a class for expanded clones.

>.|TRBJ1-5|TRBV6-5|.
CASRLSPNSNQPQHF
TGTGCCAGCAGACTCAGCCCTAATAGCAATCAGCCCCAGCATTTT
>TRBD2|TRBJ2-7|TRBV15|.
CATSRERLAGGPNEQYF
TGTGCCACCAGCAGAGAGAGGCTAGCGGGAGGGCCCAACGAGCAGTACTTC
>TRBD2|TRBJ2-7|TRBV10-1|.
CASSLGLVDSYEQYF
TGCGCCAGCAGTCTGGGACTAGTTGATTCCTACGAGCAGTACTTC
>TRBD1|TRBJ1-1|TRBV23-1|.
CASSQSSDRGDLGVMNTEAFF
TGCGCCAGCAGTCAATCTAGTGACAGGGGGGACCTTGGGGTTATGAACACTGAAGCTTTCTTT
>.|TRBJ2-1|TRBV6-1|.
CASSDPMGNYNEQFF
TGTGCCAGCAGTGACCCCATGGGCAACTACAATGAGCAGTTCTTC
>.|TRBJ1-4|TRBV5-1|.
CASSLAQATNEKLFF
TGCGCCAGCAGCTTGGCCCAGGCCACTAATGAAAAACTGTTTTTT
>.|TRBJ1-4|TRBV28|.
CASSLIREEKLFF
TGTGCCAGCAGTTTAATTCGGGAGGAAAAACTGTTTTTT
>.|TRBJ2-7|TRBV29-1|.
CSVARNPFYEQYF
TGCAGCGTTGCCAGGAATCCCTTCTACGAGCAGTACTTC
>TRBD1|TRBJ2-5|TRBV11-3|.
CASSRTGSHVTQYF
TGTGCCAGCAGCCGGACAGGGAGTCACGTAACCCAGTACTTC
>.|TRBJ2-3|TRBV29-1|.
CSVHPAGLFTDTQYF
TGCAGCGTACACCCCGCAGGGCTATTCACAGATACGCAGTATTTT
>.|TRBJ2-5|TRBV5-6|.
CASSPGLLFHQETQYF
TGTGCCAGCAGCCCGGGACTCCTCTTCCATCAAGAGACCCAGTACTTC
>.|TRBJ1-5|TRBV28|.
CASSLWSNRYNQPQHF
TGTGCCAGCAGTTTATGGTCTAACAGATACAATCAGCCCCAGCATTTT
>.|TRBJ1-1|TRBV27|.
CASSLYLKDTEAFF
TGTGCCAGCAGTCTCTACCTGAAGGACACTGAAGCTTTCTTT
>.|TRBJ2-3|TRBV29-1|.
CSVVRSGHTDTQYF
TGCAGCGTTGTTCGGTCAGGCCACACAGATACGCAGTATTTT
>.|TRBJ2-7|TRBV6-5|.
CASSYTQTRSYEQYF
TGTGCCAGCAGTTACACTCAGACACGCTCCTACGAGCAGTACTTC
>TRBD2|TRBJ2-7|TRBV29-1|.
CSVEGLAESSYEQYF
TGCAGCGTTGAAGGGCTAGCGGAGAGCTCCTACGAGCAGTACTTC
>.|TRBJ2-3|TRBV7-6|many
CASSPSTTGITDTQYF
TGTGCCAGCAGCCCTTCCACAACGGGGATCACAGATACGCAGTATTTT
>TRBD2|TRBJ2-3|TRBV2|.
CASRRELTDTQYF
TGTGCCAGCCGGCGGGAGCTCACAGATACGCAGTATTTT
>TRBD2|TRBJ2-5|TRBV30|.
CAWSLLAGGPYQETQYF
TGTGCCTGGTCCTTGCTAGCGGGAGGACCTTACCAAGAGACCCAGTACTTC
>.|TRBJ2-5|TRBV18|few
CASSPPARETQYF
TGTGCCAGCTCACCACCGGCGCGCGAGACCCAGTACTTC
>TRBD1|TRBJ1-1|TRBV6-1|.
CASSVGQITEAFF
TGTGCCAGCAGTGTGGGACAGATCACTGAAGCTTTCTTT
>.|TRBJ2-7|TRBV18|few
CASSPPGLNEQYF
TGTGCCAGCTCTCCGCCGGGATTGAACGAGCAGTACTTC
>.|TRBJ2-7|TRBV6-5|.
CASSHTFEVRYEQYF
TGTGCCAGCAGTCACACGTTTGAAGTGCGCTACGAGCAGTACTTC
>.|TRBJ2-5|TRBV10-3|.
CAISLRIEETQYF
TGTGCCATCAGTCTGCGGATCGAAGAGACCCAGTACTTC
>TRBD2|TRBJ2-1|TRBV4-2|.
CASSQDTGLGDNEQFF
TGTGCCAGCAGCCAAGATACAGGACTAGGGGACAATGAGCAGTTCTTC
>.|TRBJ1-2|TRBV10-3|.
CAISSDTNYGYTF
TGTGCCATCAGCTCGGACACAAACTATGGCTACACCTTC
>.|TRBJ1-1|TRBV6-4|.
CAISVGNEAFF
TGTGCCATCAGTGTGGGCAATGAAGCTTTCTTT
>.|TRBJ2-5|TRBV21-1|.
CASSTNNFGTGPQETQYF
TGTGCCAGCAGCACAAATAACTTTGGAACAGGACCTCAAGAGACCCAGTACTTC
>.|TRBJ2-3|TRBV5-1|.
CASSLGQLSTDTQYF
TGCGCCAGCAGCTTAGGACAGCTTAGCACAGATACGCAGTATTTT
>TRBD2|TRBJ2-1|TRBV14|.
CASSQDSRPRTSGSKRGNEQFF
TGTGCCAGCAGCCAAGATTCGCGCCCCCGGACTAGCGGGAGTAAAAGGGGCAATGAGCAGTTCTTC
>TRBD1|TRBJ2-7|TRBV5-1|.
CASSIRQGYEQYF
TGCGCCAGCAGCATTAGACAGGGCTACGAGCAGTACTTC
>.|TRBJ1-3|TRBV7-8|.
CASSLVVRSSGNTIYF
TGTGCCAGCAGCTTAGTTGTCCGGAGCTCTGGAAACACCATATATTTT
>.|TRBJ1-5|TRBV2|.
CASSDPGNNQPQHF
TGTGCCAGCAGTGATCCAGGGAACAATCAGCCCCAGCATTTT
>TRBD2|TRBJ2-3|TRBV6-5|few
CASSRLAGGRDTQYF
TGTGCCAGCAGCAGACTAGCCGGAGGGCGAGATACGCAGTATTTT
>.|TRBJ2-2|TRBV4-2|.
CASSHLGGPGELFF
TGTGCCAGCAGCCACCTCGGGGGGCCCGGGGAGCTGTTTTTT
>TRBD1|TRBJ2-7|TRBV30|.
CAWSDRGTYEQYF
TGTGCCTGGAGTGACAGGGGCACCTACGAGCAGTACTTC
>.|TRBJ2-1|TRBV4-1|once
CASSHHSPGNEQFF
TGCGCCAGCAGCCATCATTCTCCGGGCAATGAGCAGTTCTTC
>TRBD2|TRBJ2-7|TRBV15|.
CATSRLAGVREQYF
TGTGCCACCAGCAGACTAGCGGGAGTGCGCGAGCAGTACTTC
>.|TRBJ2-2|TRBV7-7|.
CASSSRPGGVNTGELFF
TGTGCTAGCAGCTCCCGTCCTGGCGGAGTAAACACCGGGGAGCTGTTTTTT
>.|TRBJ2-7|TRBV19|few
CASSIRAGDVYEQYF
TGTGCCAGTAGTATACGGGCAGGGGACGTCTACGAGCAGTACTTC
>.|TRBJ2-1|TRBV11-2|.
CASSYYNEQFF
TGTGCCAGCAGCTACTACAATGAGCAGTTCTTC
>TRBD2|TRBJ2-1|TRBV2|.
CASSATSGRAIEQFF
TGTGCCAGCAGTGCTACTAGCGGGAGGGCAATTGAGCAGTTCTTC
>TRBD2|TRBJ2-3|TRBV7-8|.
CASSLQREGLDTQYF
TGTGCCAGCAGCCTCCAGCGGGAGGGCCTTGATACGCAGTATTTT
>.|TRBJ2-7|TRBV7-9|.
CASSLSVIQTYEQYF
TGTGCCAGCAGCTTGAGCGTTATACAGACCTACGAGCAGTACTTC
>TRBD2|TRBJ2-1|TRBV6-5|.
CASSYRGGRFNEQFF
TGTGCCAGCAGTTACCGCGGCGGGAGATTCAATGAGCAGTTCTTC
>TRBD1|TRBJ1-1|TRBV28|.
CASSSGGTEAFF
TGTGCCAGCAGTTCAGGGGGCACTGAAGCTTTCTTT
>TRBD2|TRBJ2-1|TRBV27|.
CASSSVAGGNEQFF
TGTGCCAGCAGTTCTGTAGCGGGAGGCAATGAGCAGTTCTTC
>.|TRBJ2-7|TRBV19|few
CASSAQSGSYEQYF
TGTGCCAGCTCCGCCCAGAGCGGTTCCTACGAGCAGTACTTC
>TRBD1|TRBJ1-2|TRBV30|.
CAWSGNRDRDNYGYTF
TGTGCCTGGAGTGGGAACCGGGACAGGGATAACTATGGCTACACCTTC
>.|TRBJ1-2|TRBV29-1|once
CSVGEATNYGYTF
TGCAGCGTGGGTGAGGCCACTAACTATGGCTACACCTTC
>.|TRBJ2-1|TRBV9|.
CASSRKNRITEQFF
TGTGCCAGCAGCCGAAAGAACAGAATTACCGAGCAGTTCTTC
>.|TRBJ1-4|TRBV28|once
CASSLVAGTNEKLFF
TGTGCCAGCAGTTTAGTCGCAGGGACTAATGAAAAACTGTTTTTT
>.|TRBJ2-7|TRBV4-3|once
CASSQVVGLSYEQYF
TGCGCCAGCAGCCAAGTCGTGGGACTCTCCTACGAGCAGTACTTC
>.|TRBJ2-1|TRBV27|.
CASSPRASRSNEQFF
TGTGCCAGCAGTCCTCGTGCTAGCCGGAGCAATGAGCAGTTCTTC
>.|TRBJ2-7|TRBV25-1|.
CASSLGSGYEQYF
TGTGCCAGCAGCCTCGGGTCTGGCTACGAGCAGTACTTC
>.|TRBJ2-5|TRBV7-7|.
CASSLATGYQETQYF
TGTGCCAGCAGCTTGGCCACAGGGTACCAAGAGACCCAGTACTTC
>TRBD1|TRBJ1-2|TRBV7-8|.
CASSSTTGVDYGYTF
TGTGCCAGCAGCTCAACGACAGGGGTGGACTATGGCTACACCTTC
>TRBD1|TRBJ2-3|TRBV7-9|.
CASRGQASTDTQYF
TGTGCCAGCAGAGGACAGGCTAGCACAGATACGCAGTATTTT